The rows below give T cell receptor beta chains drawn from one sample of a study of beta chain features in type 1 diabetes. Clones were read by immunoSEQ multiplex PCR, and TCRdb kept only the in-frame ones, dropping some. Of around 140,000 clones detected, 10% to 15% appear once; the ten largest clones hold around 1.2%. The source material was central memory CD4+ T cells from blood. Source of these receptors: a young man with type 1 diabetes. CDR3s include the opening cysteine and the closing phenylalanine or tryptophan. A D gene is named only where the DNA matches it firmly. Part of the rows lack a size; the others show once, few, many or a class for expanded clones.

TRBJ2-1 | TRBV10-2 | - | TRBD2 | CASSERSSGAPQFF | TGCGCCAGCAGTGAGAGGTCTAGCGGGGCCCCGCAGTTCTTC
TRBJ2-1 | TRBV6-5 | few | TRBD2 | CASSYTGTSGWHEQFF | TGTGCCAGCAGTTACACCGGGACTAGCGGGTGGCATGAGCAGTTCTTC
TRBJ2-5 | TRBV4-2 | - | TRBD2 | CASSQEIRGLAGKAGETQYF | TGTGCCAGCAGCCAAGAGATTCGAGGACTAGCGGGGAAGGCGGGGGAGACCCAGTACTTC
TRBJ2-6 | TRBV30 | - | - | CAWGLSGANVLTF | TGTGCCTGGGGACTTTCTGGGGCCAACGTCCTGACTTTC
TRBJ1-6 | TRBV7-9 | few | - | CASTDLGPASSPLHF | TGTGCCAGCACCGACCTGGGCCCTGCGAGTTCACCCCTCCACTTT
TRBJ1-1 | TRBV20-1 | - | - | CSARGEGAFF | TGCAGTGCTAGGGGGGAGGGAGCTTTCTTT
TRBJ1-1 | TRBV28 | - | - | CASTWGGNTEAFF | TGTGCCAGCACCTGGGGAGGGAACACTGAAGCTTTCTTT
TRBJ2-1 | TRBV5-4 | few | - | CASSPDIGSYNEQFF | TGTGCCAGCAGCCCCGACATCGGATCCTACAATGAGCAGTTCTTC
TRBJ1-4 | TRBV7-9 | few | - | CASSLIQGNEKLFF | TGTGCCAGCAGCTTGATTCAGGGTAATGAAAAACTGTTTTTT
TRBJ1-2 | TRBV25-1 | few | - | CASSESPIGGYTF | TGTGCCAGCAGTGAATCCCCGATCGGAGGCTACACCTTC
TRBJ1-1 | TRBV7-2 | - | - | CASSVLNLRAEAFF | TGTGCCAGCAGCGTGTTGAACTTACGAGCTGAAGCTTTCTTT
TRBJ1-6 | TRBV6-6 | - | TRBD1 | CASSYGLQGASPLHF | TGTGCCAGCAGTTACGGTTTGCAGGGGGCTTCACCCCTCCACTTT
TRBJ1-1 | TRBV7-2 | - | - | CASSLRQGWVPEAFF | TGTGCCAGCAGCTTACGTCAGGGGTGGGTCCCTGAAGCTTTCTTT
TRBJ2-1 | TRBV7-8 | many | - | CASSLTGVPYNEQFF | TGTGCCAGCAGCTTAACGGGAGTCCCCTACAATGAGCAGTTCTTC
TRBJ1-2 | TRBV18 | - | TRBD1 | CASSPGQGNGYTF | TGTGCCAGCTCACCCGGACAGGGTAATGGCTACACCTTC
TRBJ2-1 | TRBV9 | few | TRBD2 | CASSVASGGDYNEQFF | TGTGCCAGCAGCGTAGCTAGCGGGGGGGACTACAATGAGCAGTTCTTC
TRBJ1-2 | TRBV19 | few | - | CASSDRIQSLGYTF | TGTGCCAGTAGTGACAGAATCCAATCCTTGGGCTACACCTTC
TRBJ2-6 | TRBV2 | - | - | CASVGTSGANVLTF | TGTGCCAGCGTGGGAACCTCTGGGGCCAACGTCCTGACTTTC
TRBJ2-7 | TRBV5-6 | few | TRBD1 | CASSPRDRASEQYF | TGTGCCAGCAGCCCCCGGGACAGGGCATCCGAGCAGTACTTC
TRBJ2-7 | TRBV29-1 | few | TRBD1 | CSVDGTGNNEQYF | TGCAGCGTGGACGGGACAGGTAATAACGAGCAGTACTTC
TRBJ2-7 | TRBV5-6 | - | - | CASSSGPGQNYEQYF | TGTGCCAGCAGCTCGGGGCCCGGACAAAACTACGAGCAGTACTTC
TRBJ2-1 | TRBV18 | many | - | CASSSKMDNEQFF | TGTGCCAGCTCATCAAAGATGGACAATGAGCAGTTCTTC
TRBJ1-2 | TRBV14 | few | - | CASSQLIGQGSYGYTF | TGTGCCAGCAGCCAATTAATTGGGCAGGGGAGCTATGGCTACACCTTC
TRBJ1-5 | TRBV19 | - | - | CASSFQHRVGQPQHF | TGTGCCAGTAGTTTTCAACACAGGGTAGGCCAGCCCCAGCATTTT
TRBJ2-3 | TRBV7-9 | few | TRBD1 | CASSWGQLGDGTDTQYF | TGTGCCAGCAGCTGGGGACAGCTGGGCGATGGCACAGATACGCAGTATTTT
TRBJ2-6 | TRBV27 | - | - | CASSETGISSGANVLTF | TGTGCCAGCAGTGAAACCGGGATAAGCTCTGGGGCCAACGTCCTGACTTTC
TRBJ2-2 | TRBV29-1 | - | TRBD1 | CSVGTGNTGELFF | TGCAGCGTCGGGACAGGGAACACCGGGGAGCTGTTTTTT